The clone carrying this TCR beta chain is a singleton in its sample. Its antigen is not known. The sample originates from a study of type 1 and type 2 diabetes patients. Notes on the study in general: In type 2 diabetes, highly-expanded CD4+ clones took a median approximately 3.6% of reads.

Genomic DNA was the PCR template. The TCR beta CDR3 region was amplified using 30 forward and 13 reverse primers. TCRdb re-called the multiplex PCR reads with MiXCR, one entry per CDR3 protein. The repertoire holds approximately 260,000 distinct CDR3 sequences, with roughly 50% as singletons. Anyone with other autoimmune disease or infection in the prior four weeks was excluded. Trimming took 3 bases from V and 6 from J, leaving 10 bases between them. Germline CDR1 is SGHRS and CDR2 is YFSETQ. This CDR3 spans 13 amino acids. The material sequenced was peripheral blood mononuclear cells (PBMCs). The TCR sequence derives from a man between 18 and 35 years old with type 2 diabetes. This chain links TRBV5-1 with TRBJ2-1; no firm D call. As DNA, the CDR3 is TGCGCCAGCAGCTCCCCCTCACCCAATGAGCAGTTCTTC. Encoded protein: CASSSPSPNEQFF.